This T cell receptor beta chain is drawn from a study of siplizumab effects on memory and regulatory T cells. Study-wide results and caveats: The naive T cell population seemed more diverse than memory cells and seemed a major contributor to the alloresponse.

On this clone: The antigen is undetermined. Other DNA sequences in the same sample also yield this CDR3.

The CDR3 runs 15 residues. CDR1 MNHEY and CDR2 SVGAGI come from the germline V gene. Trimming removed 2 bases from V and 3 bases from J; junction bases left unmatched: 4. Repertoires were generated with immunoSEQ multiplex PCR, while TCRdb's copy carries only in-frame clones and drops some. Of about 110,000 clones in the sample, about 90% were seen once. The source material was Tregs sorted from blood. The source of this sequence is a human donor in good health. The chain couples TRBV6-5 to TRBJ2-3; 8 bases match TRBD2. CDR3 DNA sequence: TGTGCCAGCAGTTACGCCGGGGGGGGAACAGATACGCAGTATTTT. It codes for CASSYAGGGTDTQYF.